These 27 T cell receptor beta chains were sequenced from one sample in a study of CD8 T cells in Susac syndrome. The authors reverse transcribed about 0.5 to 1 ug RNA with random hexamers. TCRdb used MiXCR to reprocess the immunoSEQ multiplex PCR reads, holding one entry per CDR3 protein. Found here are 65,000 to 75,000 distinct CDR3 sequences, 95% of them singletons; the top ten hold approximately 0.25%. Sequenced input: CD8+ T cells from PBMCs. These receptors all come from a human donor in good health.

The V gene is TRBV15, the J gene TRBJ1-1, with 7 nucleotides matching TRBD1. V trimming: 11 bases; J trimming: 1 base; junction bases outside the gene matches: 7. The CDR3 has 13 amino acids. The germline V gene has CDR1 LNHNV and CDR2 YYDKDF (reference sequence). The CDR3 coding sequence is TGTGCCGTCAGGGGGACCACGAACACTGAAGCTTTCTTT. As protein: CAVRGTTNTEAFF.

This chain connects TRBV6-2 or TRBV6-3 to TRBJ2-7, with D unclear. Germline assignment: CDR1 MNHEY and CDR2 SVGEGT. Trimming shortened V by 6 bases and J by 6 bases, and 9 bases separated the two germline ends. The CDR3 has 11 residues. CDR3 region: CASRSGFEQYV. As DNA, the CDR3 is TGTGCCAGCAGATCCGGGTTCGAGCAGTACGTC.

The chain recombines TRBV4-1 with TRBJ2-7, with 7 bases fitting TRBD2. After removal of 0 bases from V and 7 bases from J, the junction contained 6 bases not matched to a gene. The germline V gene encodes CDR1 MGHRA and CDR2 YSYEKL. This CDR3 region has 14 residues. The CDR3 spells CASSQDGRGDEQYV. The CDR3 coding sequence is TGCGCCAGCAGCCAAGATGGGAGGGGAGATGAGCAGTACGTC.

The chain is built from TRBV9 and TRBJ2-5; TRBD1 aligns across 10 bases. The CDR3 extends over 15 amino acids. Germline lookup yields CDR1 SGDLS and CDR2 YYNGEE. J lost 4 bases, V lost 3 bases, and 6 bases had no gene match. This CDR3 reads CASSASGTGVETQYF. CDR3 coding DNA: TGTGCCAGCAGCGCTTCCGGGACAGGGGTAGAGACCCAGTACTTC.

The chain uses TRBV27 and TRBJ1-6, with TRBD1 as a possible D gene (5 bases). V gave up 6 bases and J gave up 7 bases, with 10 bases separating them. Germline CDR1 MNHEY, CDR2 SMNVEV (reference sequence). This CDR3 spans 13 amino acids. CDR3 sequence reads: CASRGGFNSPLHF. Written as DNA, the CDR3 is TGTGCCAGCAGGGGGGGGTTCAATTCACCCCTCCACTTT.

The gene calls are TRBV7-9 and TRBJ1-3, with D perhaps matching TRBD1 (5 bases). This CDR3 spans 14 amino acids. Germline V gene lookup returns CDR1 SEHNR and CDR2 FQNEAQ (reference sequence). Trimming removed 5 bases at V and 6 bases at J, with 14 bases between. CDR3 sequence reads: CASSDGAALNTIYF. CDR3 DNA: TGTGCCAGCAGCGATGGGGCGGCACTAAACACCATATATTTT.

The rearrangement uses TRBV7-2 and TRBJ2-7; D perhaps matches TRBD1 (6 bases). Germline values: CDR1 SGHTA, CDR2 FQGNSA. The CDR3 has 12 amino acids. The chain's CDR3 is CASSLGSGTMNV. CDR3 bases: TGTGCCAGCAGCTTAGGTTCCGGGACAATGAACGTC.

The chain joins TRBV2 to TRBJ2-5; 7 bases fit TRBD2. J gave up 5 bases and V 8 bases, and 11 bases lay outside the gene matches. The CDR3 has 14 amino acids. Germline V gives CDR1 SNHLY, CDR2 FYNNEI. CDR3 amino acids: CASQARLARETQYF. DNA of the CDR3: TGTGCCAGCCAGGCGAGACTAGCTCGGGAGACCCAGTACTTC.

The V and J genes are TRBV20-1 and TRBJ2-1, with 8 bases fitting TRBD2. CDR1 DFQATT and CDR2 SNEGSKA come from the germline V gene (reference sequence). The CDR3 extends over 14 amino acids. The junction had 5 bases not matched to a gene; V was cut back by 0 bases and J by 7 bases. The CDR3 nucleotides read TGCAGTGCTAGAGATCTAAAGCGGGGGAATGAGCAGTTCTTC. Protein sequence: CSARDLKRGNEQFF.

CDR3 DNA: TGTGCCAGCAGTGAGGGGACCGTGTACCAAGAGACCCAGTACTTC. Encoded protein: CASSEGTVYQETQYF. The V gene is TRBV6-1, the J gene TRBJ2-5; D could derive from TRBD1 or TRBD2 (5 bases each). This CDR3 region has 15 residues. From germline, CDR1 is MNHNS and CDR2 SASEGT. V was cut by 3 bases and J by 0 bases, with 11 bases left in between.

The sample holds one count of this clonotype. This chain connects TRBV13 to TRBJ2-1; 9 bases agree with TRBD1. Looked up from germline, CDR1 is PRHDT and CDR2 is FYEKMQ (reference sequence). V trimming: 4 bases; J trimming: 1 base; junction bases outside the gene matches: 5. CDR3 length: 16 amino acids. CDR3 protein: CASSSTGTGSYNEQFF. CDR3 DNA sequence: TGTGCCAGCAGCTCGACCGGGACAGGGTCCTACAATGAGCAGTTCTTC.

The chain employs TRBV12-3 or TRBV12-4 and TRBJ1-1; D remains ambiguous. Trimming pared 3 bases from V and 0 bases from J, leaving 5 bases between. The CDR3 extends over 13 amino acids. Here the CDR3 reads CASSFLMNTEAFF. The CDR3 nucleotides read TGTGCCAGCAGTTTTCTGATGAACACTGAAGCTTTCTTT.

This clonotype showed up just a few times. This chain links TRBV6-1 with TRBJ2-7, with a possible D match to TRBD1 (6 bases). This CDR3 region has 14 residues. Germline CDR1 MNHNS, CDR2 SASEGT. Trimming took off 3 bases at V and 3 bases at J, with 12 bases between the two ends. In DNA, the CDR3 is TGTGCCAGCAGTGATTATGGGACAAACTACGAGCAGTACTTC. Translation: CASSDYGTNYEQYF.

V and J are TRBV12-3 or TRBV12-4 and TRBJ2-5; maybe TRBD2 (6 bases). There are 14 residues in the CDR3. V was cut by 3 bases and J by 1 base, with 9 bases left in between. The chain's CDR3 is CASSFSGGQETQYF. For the CDR3, the DNA is TGTGCCAGCAGTTTCTCCGGGGGCCAAGAGACCCAGTACTTC.

The genes are TRBV28 and TRBJ1-1, with D hard to call. Trimming removed 6 bases from V and 2 bases from J, with 22 bases in between. The length of the CDR3 is 17 residues. Per germline, CDR1 MDHEN and CDR2 SYDVKM. The CDR3 DNA is TGTGCCAGCAGGTTTAAGCGTCCGGAAAGGGTTAACACTGAAGCTTTCTTT. This translates into CASRFKRPERVNTEAFF.

The chain has TRBV28 and TRBJ1-2; D gene uncertain. CDR1 is MDHEN, CDR2 SYDVKM, per germline. The CDR3 consists of 14 residues. Trimming shortened V by 0 bases and J by 5 bases, and 10 bases separated the two germline ends. The chain's CDR3 is CASSLWDGIYGYTF. The CDR3 region has the DNA TGTGCCAGCAGTTTATGGGACGGGATATATGGCTACACCTTC.

The rearrangement uses TRBV6-6 and TRBJ1-4; D gene ambiguous. The length of the CDR3 is 14 residues. Per germline, CDR1 MNHNY and CDR2 SVGAGI (reference sequence). V shed 2 bases and J shed 6 bases, with 10 bases lying between them. This chain's CDR3 is CASSYVTGDEKLFF. DNA for the CDR3: TGTGCCAGCAGTTACGTGACTGGCGATGAAAAACTGTTTTTT.

The chain recombines TRBV19 with TRBJ2-2; D gene unclear. The V end was cut by 8 bases, the J end by 4 bases, with 8 bases between. Germline lookup yields CDR1 LNHDA and CDR2 SQIVND (reference sequence). The CDR3 extends over 12 amino acids. The CDR3, as DNA: TGTGCCAGTCCCCGAGCCACCGGGGAGCTGTTTTTT. Translated, it gives CASPRATGELFF.

The chain joins TRBV27 to TRBJ2-2; 12 bases fit TRBD2. This CDR3 region has 15 residues. Germline V gene data show CDR1 as MNHEY and CDR2 as SMNVEV (reference sequence). The trim removed 6 bases at V and 5 bases at J, leaving 4 bases unmatched. The CDR3 DNA reads as TGTGCCAGCAGCCTAGCGGGGGGGCCGACCGGGGAGCTGTTTTTT. It encodes CASSLAGGPTGELFF.

This chain links TRBV28 with TRBJ2-1, with D hard to call. V was cut by 8 bases and J by 5 bases, with 10 bases left in between. The CDR3 contains 12 residues. Germline assignment: CDR1 MDHEN and CDR2 SYDVKM. The CDR3 coding sequence is TGTGCCAGCCGGGCCTGGGACAATGAGCAGTTCTTC. This sequence encodes CASRAWDNEQFF.

This chain links TRBV4-3 with TRBJ2-3, with D perhaps matching TRBD2 (6 bases). Trimming shortened V by 0 bases and J by 2 bases, and 12 bases separated the two germline ends. CDR1 and CDR2 (germline): LGHNA, YSLEER. This CDR3 comprises 16 residues. The CDR3 DNA follows: TGCGCCAGCAGCCAAGAAGGGGCGGGGCCCACAGATACGCAGTATTTT. Residues: CASSQEGAGPTDTQYF.

V and J are TRBV7-9 and TRBJ1-1; 7 nucleotides align to TRBD1. CDR1 is SEHNR, CDR2 FQNEAQ, per germline (reference sequence). V gave up 5 bases and J gave up 1 base; unmatched junction bases: 7. The CDR3 consists of 15 residues. This chain's CDR3 is CASSLIQGQNTEAFF. CDR3 nucleotide sequence: TGTGCCAGCAGCCTAATACAGGGGCAGAACACTGAAGCTTTCTTT.

V and J are TRBV11-3 and TRBJ2-2, with D perhaps matching TRBD1 or TRBD2 (7 bases each). From germline, CDR1 is SGHNT and CDR2 YENEEA. Trimming pared 5 bases from V and 5 bases from J, leaving 24 bases between. The CDR3 covers 18 residues. Written as DNA, the CDR3 is TGTGCCAGCAGCACCCCTGACGAGGGGAGGGGGCGTACCGGGGAGCTGTTTTTT. Translation: CASSTPDEGRGRTGELFF.

This rearrangement joins TRBV6-1 to TRBJ1-2, with D unresolved. The CDR3 runs 15 residues. Trimming removed 3 bases from V and 0 bases from J, with 11 bases in between. Germline V gives CDR1 MNHNS, CDR2 SASEGT. In nucleotides, the CDR3 is TGTGCCAGCAGTGAGGGTTCCAGGACTAACTATGGCTACACCTTC. Its translation is CASSEGSRTNYGYTF.

This clonotype occurred once. V is TRBV7-8 and J is TRBJ1-6; the match to TRBD1 covers 8 bases. CDR1 and CDR2 from the germline V gene are SGHVS and FQNEAQ. The V and J ends lost 4 bases and 7 bases, in that order; junction bases with no gene match: 3. The CDR3 has 14 amino acids. The CDR3 region has the DNA TGTGCCAGCAGCTCGGACAGGGACAATTCACCCCTCCACTTT. This encodes CASSSDRDNSPLHF.

This rearrangement joins TRBV5-1 to TRBJ1-1; the match to TRBD1 covers 10 bases. The CDR3 is 16 amino acids. CDR1 and CDR2 (germline): SGHRS, YFSETQ. V lost 3 bases, J lost 3 bases, and 8 bases stayed unmatched. The CDR3 region is CASSSLTGGADTEAFF. Written as DNA, the CDR3 is TGCGCCAGCAGCTCCCTGACAGGGGGCGCGGACACTGAAGCTTTCTTT.

The V and J genes are TRBV4-1 and TRBJ1-1, with D possibly being TRBD1 (6 bases). The germline CDR1 and CDR2 sequences are MGHRA and YSYEKL. V was shortened by 4 bases and J by 2 bases, with 23 bases between the two germline ends. This CDR3 spans 18 amino acids. The CDR3 here is CASSPVGGQALLNTEAFF. As DNA, the CDR3 is TGCGCCAGCAGCCCTGTCGGGGGGCAGGCCCTTTTAAACACTGAAGCTTTCTTT.